Sequencing of this TCR beta chain was carried out in a study of shared clonotypes between healthy human individuals. General study findings and limits: Sampling used blood alone; tissue repertoires probably differ.

Terminally differentiated effector memory CD45RA+ cells were excluded from the naive CD8 cells, which were CD45RO-negative and positively selected for CCR7. On this clone: Antigen specificity is unknown.

Trimming cost V 5 bases and J 2 bases, with 9 bases left between them. The CDR3 consists of 12 residues. Germline loops: CDR1 GTSNPN, CDR2 SVGIG (reference sequence). Assay: immunoSEQ multiplex PCR; the TCRdb copy retains only in-frame clones and omits some. The table includes roughly 2.1 million clones, 90% to 95% detected once. Input material: naive CD8+ T cells from PBMCs. The genes are TRBV30 and TRBJ2-5; possibly TRBD1 for D (6 bases). The source is a man between 18 and 35 years old in good health. Some clones in this sample may be carry-over from other donors' samples. The CDR3 sequence is CAWGGRQETQYF. CDR3 bases: TGTGCCTGGGGGGGCAGACAAGAGACCCAGTACTTC. Filled out from reference TRBV30 and TRBJ2-5, the complete variable domain reads SQTIHQWPATLVQPVGSPLSLECTVEGTSNPNLYWYRQAAGRGLQLLFYSVGIGQISSEVPQNLSASRPQDRQFILSSKKLLLSDSGFYLCAWGGRQETQYFGPGTRLLVL.